This paragraph covers one TCR beta chain sequence. The antigen is undetermined. Through template switching, a universal primer site was introduced, and the cDNA contained unique molecular identifiers. TCRdb ran MiXCR on the 5' RACE reads and lists one entry per CDR3 protein. Of more than 1.5 million distinct CDR3 sequences in the sample, 32% were seen once. The data were obtained in a study of identical twins. General study results and limits: Shared out-of-frame alpha sequences (those common to twins) showed excess low generation probability. Its conclusions, products of cross-sectional statistical analysis, did not come from following the same donors.

J was trimmed by 6 bases and V by 7 bases; bases with no gene match: 6. The CDR3 consists of 14 residues. The chain carries TRBV12-3 or TRBV12-4 and TRBJ2-1; TRBD2 aligns across 10 bases. The sample comprised cord blood. This sequence originates from a newborn girl in good health. The CDR3 coding sequence is TGTGCCAGCACCCCTAGCGGGAGTATCAATGAGCAGTTCTTC. Protein sequence: CASTPSGSINEQFF.